The rows below give T cell receptor beta chains drawn from one sample of a study of T cells in Graves' hyperthyroidism and ophthalmopathy. TCRdb passed the multiplex PCR reads through MiXCR, listing each CDR3 protein once. The table has just under 750,000 distinct CDR3 sequences, around a third seen once. The sequenced sample consisted of blood. Every receptor here comes from a woman aged 40 to 50 with Graves' hyperthyroidism. Each CDR3 is given with its conserved first and last residue. Each record gives: clone size, J gene, D gene, V gene, CDR3 protein, CDR3 DNA. A D gene is named only where the DNA matches it firmly. Rows give clone size only sometimes, using once, few, many, or a class for an expanded clone.

size: .
J: TRBJ1-3
D: .
V: TRBV6-5
CDR3: CASSYDSGNTIYF
DNA: TGTGCCAGCAGTTACGACTCTGGAAACACCATATATTTT

size: .
J: TRBJ1-6
D: .
V: TRBV14
CDR3: CASSHDTGYNSPLHF
DNA: TGTGCCAGCAGCCACGATACAGGCTATAATTCACCCCTCCACTTT

size: .
J: TRBJ1-3
D: .
V: TRBV28
CDR3: CASMPYSGNTIYF
DNA: TGTGCCAGCATGCCCTACTCTGGAAACACCATATATTTT

size: .
J: TRBJ2-1
D: TRBD2
V: TRBV20-1
CDR3: CSARSPPSGRPYNEQFF
DNA: TGCAGTGCTAGGAGTCCGCCTAGCGGGAGACCATACAATGAGCAGTTCTTC

size: .
J: TRBJ1-1
D: .
V: TRBV6-1
CDR3: CASSRQANMNTEAFF
DNA: TGTGCCAGCAGCCGACAGGCTAATATGAACACTGAAGCTTTCTTT

size: many
J: TRBJ1-1
D: .
V: TRBV13
CDR3: CASRQTGYTEAFF
DNA: TGTGCCAGCAGACAAACAGGGTATACTGAAGCTTTCTTT

size: .
J: TRBJ1-4
D: .
V: TRBV6-5
CDR3: CASSYPGRRASTNEKLFF
DNA: TGTGCCAGCAGTTATCCAGGGAGAAGGGCCTCAACTAATGAAAAACTGTTTTTT

size: few
J: TRBJ2-7
D: .
V: TRBV12-3/TRBV12-4
CDR3: CASSYGTLGSYEQYF
DNA: TGTGCCAGCAGTTATGGGACTCTAGGATCCTACGAGCAGTACTTC

size: few
J: TRBJ1-2
D: .
V: TRBV29-1
CDR3: CSVVRGEFNYGYTF
DNA: TGCAGCGTTGTCCGGGGGGAGTTTAACTATGGCTACACCTTC

size: .
J: TRBJ1-2
D: .
V: TRBV12-3/TRBV12-4
CDR3: CASSEIGFSSRYGYTF
DNA: TGTGCCAGCAGTGAGATCGGGTTCAGTTCCCGCTATGGCTACACCTTC

size: few
J: TRBJ1-2
D: TRBD1
V: TRBV19
CDR3: CASSIVGQGARGYTF
DNA: TGTGCCAGTAGTATAGTCGGACAGGGGGCGCGAGGCTACACCTTC

size: .
J: TRBJ2-7
D: .
V: TRBV5-1
CDR3: CVSSLVTASYEQYF
DNA: TGCGTCAGCAGCTTGGTGACGGCTTCCTACGAGCAGTACTTC

size: .
J: TRBJ2-5
D: TRBD1
V: TRBV12-3/TRBV12-4
CDR3: CASSLESGGETQYF
DNA: TGTGCCAGCAGTTTAGAATCAGGGGGCGAGACCCAGTACTTC

size: many
J: TRBJ2-5
D: .
V: TRBV7-2
CDR3: CASSLNQGLETQYF
DNA: TGTGCCAGCAGCCTAAACCAGGGTCTGGAGACCCAGTACTTC

size: .
J: TRBJ2-6
D: .
V: TRBV10-3
CDR3: CASSLNLGANVLTF
DNA: TGTGCCAGCAGTTTGAACCTTGGGGCCAACGTCCTGACTTTC

size: many
J: TRBJ2-5
D: .
V: TRBV7-2
CDR3: CASSLGWSVGETQYF
DNA: TGTGCCAGCAGCTTAGGTTGGAGCGTGGGAGAGACCCAGTACTTC

size: .
J: TRBJ1-5
D: .
V: TRBV11-3
CDR3: CASSFLPRAPNQPQHF
DNA: TGTGCCAGCAGCTTCCTCCCCCGAGCCCCAAATCAGCCCCAGCATTTT

size: .
J: TRBJ1-1
D: .
V: TRBV6-6
CDR3: CASNRDGEAFF
DNA: TGTGCCAGCAACCGGGACGGTGAAGCTTTCTTT

size: many
J: TRBJ1-2
D: .
V: TRBV10-3
CDR3: CAISESIGSMAIGYTF
DNA: TGTGCCATCAGTGAGTCGATCGGGTCCATGGCGATAGGCTACACCTTC

size: .
J: TRBJ1-2
D: TRBD1
V: TRBV7-6
CDR3: CASRENTGQGVIGYTF
DNA: TGTGCCAGCAGGGAGAACACGGGACAGGGGGTGATTGGCTACACCTTC

size: many
J: TRBJ2-2
D: TRBD1
V: TRBV20-1
CDR3: CSARQGAHLTGELFF
DNA: TGCAGTGCTAGACAGGGGGCTCATCTAACCGGGGAGCTGTTTTTT

size: many
J: TRBJ1-1
D: .
V: TRBV12-3/TRBV12-4
CDR3: CASSIGERTEAFF
DNA: TGTGCCAGCAGCATAGGGGAGCGGACTGAAGCTTTCTTT

size: many
J: TRBJ2-7
D: .
V: TRBV7-2
CDR3: CASSLDVDEQYF
DNA: TGTGCCAGCAGCTTAGATGTCGACGAGCAGTACTTC

size: many
J: TRBJ1-2
D: .
V: TRBV2
CDR3: CASTRTANYGYTF
DNA: TGTGCCAGCACCAGGACAGCTAACTATGGCTACACCTTC

size: many
J: TRBJ1-6
D: .
V: TRBV2
CDR3: CASSPKGDSPLHF
DNA: TGTGCCAGCAGTCCGAAAGGGGACTCACCCCTCCACTTT

size: few
J: TRBJ1-1
D: .
V: TRBV5-8
CDR3: CASSLRSNTGTEAFF
DNA: TGTGCCAGCAGCTTAAGGTCCAATACGGGCACTGAAGCTTTCTTT

size: once
J: TRBJ1-2
D: TRBD1
V: TRBV10-3
CDR3: CATGGTGVYGYTF
DNA: TGTGCCACCGGAGGGACAGGGGTCTATGGCTACACCTTC

size: .
J: TRBJ2-6
D: .
V: TRBV5-8
CDR3: CASSLVRGLSGANVLTF
DNA: TGTGCCAGCAGCTTGGTGAGGGGACTGTCTGGGGCCAACGTCCTGACTTTC